This TCR beta chain was profiled in a study of read filtering for tumor transcriptome and immune sequencing. This library used about 400 ng RNA and molecular barcoded adaptors spanning alpha/delta and beta/gamma chains. Each CDR3 protein gets one entry after TCRdb re-called the reads with MiXCR. The data show 85,000 or so distinct CDR3 sequences, roughly an eighth seen once. V was shortened by 8 bases and J by 4 bases, with 15 bases between the two germline ends. There are 14 residues in the CDR3. Germline V gene sequence: CDR1 MNHEY, CDR2 SVGEGT. This clonotype was found many times. The chain combines TRBV6-2 or TRBV6-3 with TRBJ2-1, with D perhaps TRBD2 (6 bases). The sequence came from a donor at least 40 years old with multiple myeloma. The sample taken for sequencing was a population of CD138-negative cells sorted from bone marrow. Here the CDR3 reads CASSGSGGYNEQFF. The CDR3 bases are TGTGCCAGCTCAGGGAGTGGAGGGTACAATGAGCAGTTCTTC.